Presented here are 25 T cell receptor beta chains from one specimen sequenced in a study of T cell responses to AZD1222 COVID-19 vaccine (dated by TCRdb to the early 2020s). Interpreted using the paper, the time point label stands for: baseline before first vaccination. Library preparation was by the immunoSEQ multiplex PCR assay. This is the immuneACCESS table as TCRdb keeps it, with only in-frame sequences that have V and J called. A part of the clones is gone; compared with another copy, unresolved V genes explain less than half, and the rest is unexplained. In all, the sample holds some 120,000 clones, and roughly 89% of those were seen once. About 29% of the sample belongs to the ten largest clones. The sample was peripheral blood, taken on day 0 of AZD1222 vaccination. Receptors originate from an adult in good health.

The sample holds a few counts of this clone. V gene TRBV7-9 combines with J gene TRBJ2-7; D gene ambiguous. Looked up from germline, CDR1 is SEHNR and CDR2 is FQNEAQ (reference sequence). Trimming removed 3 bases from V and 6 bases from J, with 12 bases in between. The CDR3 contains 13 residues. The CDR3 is CASSFMRDSEQYF. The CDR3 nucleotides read TGTGCCAGCAGCTTTATGCGTGACTCCGAGCAGTACTTC.

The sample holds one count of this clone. CDR3 DNA sequence: TGTGCCAGCAGCTTATCACTTAACACTGAAGCTTTCTTT. Residues: CASSLSLNTEAFF. The chain uses TRBV7-3 and TRBJ1-1; D is unresolved. V dropped 2 bases and J dropped 2 bases, with 6 bases sitting between them. Per the germline V gene, CDR1 is SGHTA and CDR2 is FQGTGA. The CDR3 runs 13 residues.

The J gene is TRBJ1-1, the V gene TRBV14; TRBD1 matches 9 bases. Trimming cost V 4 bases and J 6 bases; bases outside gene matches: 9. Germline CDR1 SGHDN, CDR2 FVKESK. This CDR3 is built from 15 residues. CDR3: CASSLTGTGRSEAFF. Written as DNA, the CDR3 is TGTGCCAGCAGCCTTACCGGGACAGGGCGGTCTGAAGCTTTCTTT.

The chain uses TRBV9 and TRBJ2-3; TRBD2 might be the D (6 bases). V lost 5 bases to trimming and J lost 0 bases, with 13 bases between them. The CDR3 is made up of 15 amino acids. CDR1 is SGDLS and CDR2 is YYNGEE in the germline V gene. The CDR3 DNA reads TGTGCCAGCAGTCAGAGCGGGTATAGCACAGATACGCAGTATTTT. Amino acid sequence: CASSQSGYSTDTQYF.

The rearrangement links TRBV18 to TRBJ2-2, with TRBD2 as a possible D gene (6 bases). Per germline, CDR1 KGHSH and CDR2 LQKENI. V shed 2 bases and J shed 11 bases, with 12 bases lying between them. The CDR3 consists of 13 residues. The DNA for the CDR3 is TGTGCCAGCTCACCAGGCGTGGAGGGAGAGCTGTTTTTT. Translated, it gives CASSPGVEGELFF. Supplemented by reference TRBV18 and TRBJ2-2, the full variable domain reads NAGVMQNPRHLVRRRGQEARLRCSPMKGHSHVYWYRQLPEEGLKFMVYLQKENIIDESGMPKERFSAEFPKEGPSILRIQQVVRGDSAAYFCASSPGVEGELFFGEGSRLTVL.

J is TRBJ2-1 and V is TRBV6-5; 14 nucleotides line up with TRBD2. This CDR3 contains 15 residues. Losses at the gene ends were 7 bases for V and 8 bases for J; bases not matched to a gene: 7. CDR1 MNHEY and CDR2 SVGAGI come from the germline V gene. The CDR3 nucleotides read TGTGCCAGCATCAGCGGGACTAGCGGGAGTCATGAGCAGTTCTTC. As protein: CASISGTSGSHEQFF.

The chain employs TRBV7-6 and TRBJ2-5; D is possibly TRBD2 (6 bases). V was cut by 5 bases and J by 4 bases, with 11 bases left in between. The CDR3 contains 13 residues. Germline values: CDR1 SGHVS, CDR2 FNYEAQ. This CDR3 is CASSPGTLETQYF. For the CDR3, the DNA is TGTGCCAGCAGCCCCGGGACTCTAGAGACCCAGTACTTC.

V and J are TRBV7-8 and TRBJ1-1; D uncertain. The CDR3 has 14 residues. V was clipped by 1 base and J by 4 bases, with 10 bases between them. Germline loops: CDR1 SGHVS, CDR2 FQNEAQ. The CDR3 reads CASSLGSGSTEAFF. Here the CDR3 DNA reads TGTGCCAGCAGCTTAGGTTCAGGTTCCACTGAAGCTTTCTTT.

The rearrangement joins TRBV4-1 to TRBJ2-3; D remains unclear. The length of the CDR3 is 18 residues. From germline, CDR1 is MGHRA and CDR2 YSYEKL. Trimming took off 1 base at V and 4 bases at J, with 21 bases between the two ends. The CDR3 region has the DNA TGCGCCAGCAGCCAAGGCTTTGCAGGACCGGCAAGGTCAGATACGCAGTATTTT. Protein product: CASSQGFAGPARSDTQYF.

In nucleotides, the CDR3 is TGTGCCAGCAGGAAGACTAGCGGGGGGGCCGGCGAGCAGTTCTTC. Translated, it gives CASRKTSGGAGEQFF. The chain carries TRBV7-8 and TRBJ2-1; 14 bases map to TRBD2. The CDR3 totals 15 residues. Trimming cost V 6 bases and J 10 bases; bases outside gene matches: 8. Germline V gene sequence: CDR1 SGHVS, CDR2 FQNEAQ.

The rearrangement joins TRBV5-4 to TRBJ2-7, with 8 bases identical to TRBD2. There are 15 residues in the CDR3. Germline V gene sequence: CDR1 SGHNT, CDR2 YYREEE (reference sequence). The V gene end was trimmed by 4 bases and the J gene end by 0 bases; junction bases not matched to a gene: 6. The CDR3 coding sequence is TGTGCCAGCAGCCGTTCACTAGCGGACTCCTACGAGCAGTACTTC. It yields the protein CASSRSLADSYEQYF.

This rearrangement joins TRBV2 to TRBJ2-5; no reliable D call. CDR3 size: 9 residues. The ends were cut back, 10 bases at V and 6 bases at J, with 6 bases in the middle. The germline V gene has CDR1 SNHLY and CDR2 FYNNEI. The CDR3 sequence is CATGQTQYF. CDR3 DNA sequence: TGTGCCACTGGGCAGACCCAGTACTTC.

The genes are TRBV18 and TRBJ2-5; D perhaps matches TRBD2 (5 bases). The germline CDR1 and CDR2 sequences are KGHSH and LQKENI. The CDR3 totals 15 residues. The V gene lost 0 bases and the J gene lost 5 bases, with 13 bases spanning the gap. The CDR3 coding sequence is TGTGCCAGCTCACCACCGGCTAGCCCAGAGGAGACCCAGTACTTC. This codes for CASSPPASPEETQYF. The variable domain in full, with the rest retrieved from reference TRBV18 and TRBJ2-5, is NAGVMQNPRHLVRRRGQEARLRCSPMKGHSHVYWYRQLPEEGLKFMVYLQKENIIDESGMPKERFSAEFPKEGPSILRIQQVVRGDSAAYFCASSPPASPEETQYFGPGTRLLVL.

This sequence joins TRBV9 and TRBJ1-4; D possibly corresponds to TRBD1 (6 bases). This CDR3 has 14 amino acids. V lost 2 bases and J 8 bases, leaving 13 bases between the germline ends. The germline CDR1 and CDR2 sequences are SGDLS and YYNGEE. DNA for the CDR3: TGTGCCAGCAGCGTGGGTGCAGGGGTCGAAAAACTGTTTTTT. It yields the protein CASSVGAGVEKLFF.

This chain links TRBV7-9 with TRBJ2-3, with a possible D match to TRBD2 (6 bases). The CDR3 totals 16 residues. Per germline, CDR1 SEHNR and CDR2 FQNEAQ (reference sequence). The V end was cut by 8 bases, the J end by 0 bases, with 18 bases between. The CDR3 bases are TGTGCCAGCGGGTCTGGGGCGGGGACTAGCACAGATACGCAGTATTTT. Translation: CASGSGAGTSTDTQYF.

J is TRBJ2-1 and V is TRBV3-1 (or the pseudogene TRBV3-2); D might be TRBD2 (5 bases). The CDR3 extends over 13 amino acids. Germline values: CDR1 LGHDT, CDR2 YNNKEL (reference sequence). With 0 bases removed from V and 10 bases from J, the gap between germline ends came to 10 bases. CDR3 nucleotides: TGTGCCAGCAGCCAAGATACGGGAAGGGAGCAGTTCTTC. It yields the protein CASSQDTGREQFF.

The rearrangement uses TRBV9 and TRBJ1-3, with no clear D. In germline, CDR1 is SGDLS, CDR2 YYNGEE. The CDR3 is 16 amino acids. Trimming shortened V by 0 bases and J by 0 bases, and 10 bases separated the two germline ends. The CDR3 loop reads CASSVALSYSGNTIYF. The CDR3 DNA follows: TGTGCCAGCAGCGTAGCTCTGAGTTACTCTGGAAACACCATATATTTT. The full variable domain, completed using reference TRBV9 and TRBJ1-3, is DSGVTQTPKHLITATGQRVTLRCSPRSGDLSVYWYQQSLDQGLQFLIQYYNGEERAKGNILERFSAQQFPDLHSELNLSSLELGDSALYFCASSVALSYSGNTIYFGEGSWLTVV.

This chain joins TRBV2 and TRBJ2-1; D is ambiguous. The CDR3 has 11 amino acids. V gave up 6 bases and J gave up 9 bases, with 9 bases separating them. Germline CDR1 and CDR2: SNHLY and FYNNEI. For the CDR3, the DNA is TGTGCCAGCAGATTCGGCGGTGAGCAGTTCTTC. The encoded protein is CASRFGGEQFF.

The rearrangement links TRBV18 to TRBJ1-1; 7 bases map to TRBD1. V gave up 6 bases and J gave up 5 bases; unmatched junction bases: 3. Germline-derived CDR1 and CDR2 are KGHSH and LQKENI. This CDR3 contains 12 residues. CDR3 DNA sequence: TGTGCCAGCTCCCGGACAGGAACTGAAGCTTTCTTT. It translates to CASSRTGTEAFF.

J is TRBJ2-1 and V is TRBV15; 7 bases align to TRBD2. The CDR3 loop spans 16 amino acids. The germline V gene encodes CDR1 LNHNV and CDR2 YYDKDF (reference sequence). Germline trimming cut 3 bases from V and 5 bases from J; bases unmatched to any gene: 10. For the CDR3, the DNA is TGTGCCACCAGCAGGTCGGGGCTAGCGGTGGACAATGAGCAGTTCTTC. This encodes CATSRSGLAVDNEQFF.

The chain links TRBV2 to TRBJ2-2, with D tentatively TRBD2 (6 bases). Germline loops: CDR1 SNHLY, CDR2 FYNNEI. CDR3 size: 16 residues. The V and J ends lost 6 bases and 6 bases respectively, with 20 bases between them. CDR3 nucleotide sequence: TGTGCCAGCAGCCCCATGGGTAGCGGCTCCCCCGGGGAGCTGTTTTTT. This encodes CASSPMGSGSPGELFF. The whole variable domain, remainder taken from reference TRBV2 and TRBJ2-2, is EPEVTQTPSHQVTQMGQEVILRCVPISNHLYFYWYRQILGQKVEFLVSFYNNEISEKSEIFDDQFSVERPDGSNFTLKIRSTKLEDSAMYFCASSPMGSGSPGELFFGEGSRLTVL.

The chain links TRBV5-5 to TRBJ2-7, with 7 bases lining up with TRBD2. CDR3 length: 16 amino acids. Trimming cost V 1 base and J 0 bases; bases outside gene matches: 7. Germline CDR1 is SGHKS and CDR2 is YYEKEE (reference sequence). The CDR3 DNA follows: TGTGCCAGCAGCTTGCGGGTGCGGGGGACCTCCTACGAGCAGTACTTC. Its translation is CASSLRVRGTSYEQYF.

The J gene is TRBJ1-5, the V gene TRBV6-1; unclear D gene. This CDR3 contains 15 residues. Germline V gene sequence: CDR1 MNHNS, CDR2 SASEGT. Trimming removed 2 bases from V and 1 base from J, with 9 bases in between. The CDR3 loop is CASSERVDSNQPQHF. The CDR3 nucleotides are TGTGCCAGCAGTGAACGAGTAGACAGCAATCAGCCCCAGCATTTT.

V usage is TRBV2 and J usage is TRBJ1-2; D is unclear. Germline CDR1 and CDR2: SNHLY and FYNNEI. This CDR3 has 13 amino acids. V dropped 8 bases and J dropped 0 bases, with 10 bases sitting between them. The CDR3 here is CASAAGPNYGYTF. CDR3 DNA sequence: TGTGCCAGCGCGGCAGGACCTAACTATGGCTACACCTTC.

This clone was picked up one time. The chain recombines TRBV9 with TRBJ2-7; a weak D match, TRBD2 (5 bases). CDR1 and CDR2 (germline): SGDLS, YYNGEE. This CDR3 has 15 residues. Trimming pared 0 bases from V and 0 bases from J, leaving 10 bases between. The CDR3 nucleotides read TGTGCCAGCAGCGTAGAGGGAGTTAGCTCCTACGAGCAGTACTTC. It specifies CASSVEGVSSYEQYF. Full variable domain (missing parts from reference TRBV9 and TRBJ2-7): DSGVTQTPKHLITATGQRVTLRCSPRSGDLSVYWYQQSLDQGLQFLIQYYNGEERAKGNILERFSAQQFPDLHSELNLSSLELGDSALYFCASSVEGVSSYEQYFGPGTRLTVT.